Below, 9 T cell receptor beta chains from the same sample are listed, as sequenced in a study of T cell responses to AZD1222 COVID-19 vaccine. Libraries were prepared by immunoSEQ multiplex PCR; TCRdb keeps only in-frame clonotypes and omits some of them. The table has around 150,000 clones, around 90% seen once. The source was peripheral blood, collected 28 days after the second AZD1222 dose. These receptors were taken from an adult who received the AZD1222 COVID-19 vaccine.

The J gene is TRBJ1-5, the V gene TRBV28, with a weak D call TRBD1 (5 bases). Germline lookup yields CDR1 MDHEN and CDR2 SYDVKM. The ends were cut back, 6 bases at V and 2 bases at J, with 8 bases in the middle. The CDR3 loop spans 13 amino acids. The CDR3 sequence: CASRRGGNQPQHF. The CDR3 DNA reads as TGTGCCAGCAGGAGGGGAGGCAATCAGCCCCAGCATTTT. The full variable domain, with the rest looked up from reference TRBV28 and TRBJ1-5, is DVKVTQSSRYLVKRTGEKVFLECVQDMDHENMFWYRQDPGLGLRLIYFSYDVKMKEKGDIPEGYSVSREKKERFSLILESASTNQTSMYLCASRRGGNQPQHFGDGTRLSIL.

The V and J genes are TRBV12-3 or TRBV12-4 and TRBJ1-6; the D is unclear. The V gene lost 6 bases and the J gene lost 6 bases, with 9 bases spanning the gap. The CDR3 sequence is 13 residues long. The CDR3 coding sequence is TGTGCCAGCAGCCCCGCGGGTAATTCACCCCTCCACTTT. Its protein is CASSPAGNSPLHF.

V gene TRBV6-5 combines with J gene TRBJ1-2; 7 bases agree with TRBD1. This CDR3 region has 13 residues. Germline CDR1 is MNHEY and CDR2 is SVGAGI. The trim removed 3 bases at V and 3 bases at J, leaving 1 base unmatched. CDR3 in amino acids: CASSYQGDYGYTF. The CDR3 nucleotides are TGTGCCAGCAGTTATCAGGGGGACTATGGCTACACCTTC.

V is TRBV5-1 and J is TRBJ2-7; D is undetermined. V was shortened by 0 bases and J by 2 bases, with 9 bases between the two germline ends. The CDR3 loop spans 14 amino acids. Germline V gives CDR1 SGHRS, CDR2 YFSETQ. For the CDR3, the DNA is TGCGCCAGCAGCTTGGTGTACGACACCTACGAGCAGTACTTC. Translation gives CASSLVYDTYEQYF.

The rearrangement uses TRBV25-1 and TRBJ1-2; TRBD1 matches 8 bases. The CDR3 consists of 15 residues. Germline CDR1 and CDR2: MGHDK and SYGVNS. J gave up 2 bases and V 4 bases, and 6 bases lay outside the gene matches. CDR3: CASSGQGIGNYGYTF. In DNA form, the CDR3 reads TGTGCCAGCAGTGGACAGGGGATTGGGAACTATGGCTACACCTTC.

In DNA form, the CDR3 reads TGTGCCACCGAAGAGGAGTCAAACACTGAAGCTTTCTTT. It specifies CATEEESNTEAFF. This chain uses TRBV15 with TRBJ1-1; D gene ambiguous. The CDR3 totals 13 residues. The V gene's germline CDR1 is LNHNV and CDR2 YYDKDF (reference sequence). V lost 8 bases and J lost 2, with 12 bases in between.

The gene calls are TRBV11-2 and TRBJ1-1; 9 nucleotides align to TRBD1. V was clipped by 5 bases and J by 1 base; unmatched bases: 8. The germline gives CDR1 SGHAT, CDR2 FQNNGV. The CDR3 is 16 residues long. The CDR3 DNA is TGTGCCAGCAGCCAGGGACAGGGACGAGGGAACACTGAAGCTTTCTTT. The encoded protein is CASSQGQGRGNTEAFF.

The rearrangement uses TRBV5-6 and TRBJ1-1; unclear D gene. CDR3 length equals 13 residues. Per germline, CDR1 SGHDT and CDR2 YYEEEE. Trimming shortened V by 0 bases and J by 5 bases, and 8 bases separated the two germline ends. CDR3 in DNA: TGTGCCAGCAGCTTGGAACGGATTACTGAAGCTTTCTTT. It encodes CASSLERITEAFF.

The chain has TRBV6-5 and TRBJ2-3; 11 bases line up with TRBD2. The CDR3 length is 13 residues. With V trimmed by 8 bases and J by 7 bases, 5 bases remained unmatched. CDR1 and CDR2 (germline): MNHEY, SVGAGI. The CDR3, as DNA: TGTGCCAGCGGGACTAGCGGTAGACATACGCAGTATTTT. Protein sequence: CASGTSGRHTQYF.